This is a list of T cell receptor beta chains from one sample in a study of beta chain features in type 1 diabetes. Repertoires were generated with immunoSEQ multiplex PCR, while TCRdb's copy carries only in-frame clones and drops some. The data hold hundreds of thousands of clones, with 11% to 15% observed a single time. Sample: naive CD4+ T cells from blood. All receptors come from a man between 18 and 29 years old with type 1 diabetes. Both conserved end residues are trimmed from each CDR3. D genes are given only for firm matches.

J gene: TRBJ1-1
D gene: TRBD1
V gene: TRBV10-3
CDR3 protein: AIRMGTGDTEAF

J gene: TRBJ2-1
D gene: NA
V gene: TRBV20-1
CDR3 protein: SAIEGVAQF

J gene: TRBJ2-3
D gene: TRBD2
V gene: TRBV4-3
CDR3 protein: ASSHRTGGARTDTQY

J gene: TRBJ1-4
D gene: TRBD1
V gene: TRBV7-9
CDR3 protein: ASSPSAGGAVLGKEKLF

J gene: TRBJ2-3
D gene: NA
V gene: TRBV29-1
CDR3 protein: SVSGTDTQY

J gene: TRBJ1-2
D gene: NA
V gene: TRBV4-1
CDR3 protein: ASSQVGTKEGYT

J gene: TRBJ1-2
D gene: NA
V gene: TRBV5-6
CDR3 protein: ASSLVTGSYGYT

J gene: TRBJ2-1
D gene: NA
V gene: TRBV19
CDR3 protein: ASSISHNEQF

J gene: TRBJ1-6
D gene: TRBD1
V gene: TRBV9
CDR3 protein: ASSVLTGGGSPLH

J gene: TRBJ2-1
D gene: TRBD2
V gene: TRBV19
CDR3 protein: ASKPLAGTLYNEQF

J gene: TRBJ1-4
D gene: NA
V gene: TRBV30
CDR3 protein: AWSAFPTNEKLF

J gene: TRBJ2-7
D gene: TRBD2
V gene: TRBV10-3
CDR3 protein: AISREASSYEQY

J gene: TRBJ2-7
D gene: TRBD2
V gene: TRBV29-1
CDR3 protein: SGGGTYEQY

J gene: TRBJ1-5
D gene: NA
V gene: TRBV6-6
CDR3 protein: ASSSPQH

J gene: TRBJ2-7
D gene: TRBD1
V gene: TRBV9
CDR3 protein: ASSGPTGGYEQY

J gene: TRBJ2-1
D gene: NA
V gene: TRBV29-1
CDR3 protein: SVEQRSYNEQF

J gene: TRBJ1-2
D gene: TRBD1
V gene: TRBV7-2
CDR3 protein: ASSSTQGAGGYT

J gene: TRBJ2-7
D gene: NA
V gene: TRBV10-1
CDR3 protein: ASRSSGAGEQY

J gene: TRBJ1-3
D gene: NA
V gene: TRBV25-1
CDR3 protein: ASSVTGPGNTIY

J gene: TRBJ1-4
D gene: NA
V gene: TRBV5-4
CDR3 protein: ASSPRVGTNEKLF

J gene: TRBJ1-2
D gene: NA
V gene: TRBV29-1
CDR3 protein: SVAGNYGYT

J gene: TRBJ2-7
D gene: NA
V gene: TRBV6-1
CDR3 protein: ASSEGGTISYEQY